What follows is one TCR beta chain and its context. This specimen belongs to a study of technical replicates of blood from a few donors. The table came from immunoSEQ multiplex PCR; TCRdb's copy has only in-frame clones and leaves some out. The table has over 70,000 clones, more than 85% seen once. This CDR3 contains 15 residues. The junction had 10 bases not matched to a gene; V was cut back by 7 bases and J by 4 bases. The germline CDR1 and CDR2 sequences are SNHLY and FYNNEI. The chain employs TRBV2 and TRBJ1-5, with 7 bases aligning to TRBD1. This sequence was found in a human donor in good health. The sequencing input was T cells isolated from PBMCs. This CDR3 is CASTKRDSPNQPQHF. The CDR3, as DNA: TGTGCCAGCACCAAACGGGACAGTCCGAATCAGCCCCAGCATTTT.